Listed below are T cell receptor beta chains from one sample, sequenced in a study of T-cell reconstitution after alpha-beta-depleted transplantation in children. TCRdb analysed the PCR reads with MiXCR anew, one entry per CDR3 protein. The data show 200,000 to 300,000 distinct CDR3 sequences, just under 8.5% seen once. Sequencing was performed on PBMCs, mostly from graft donor cells, taken 180 days after TCRalphabeta/CD19-depleted stem cell transplant. These receptors all stem from a male patient under 18 who had a stem cell transplant for acute lymphoblastic leukemia, so the T cells may come from the graft donor. Each CDR3 is given with its conserved first and last residue.

cdr3_aa: CASSHRVGYEQYF; v_call: TRBV9; j_call: TRBJ2-7
cdr3_aa: CATSRGSSYNEQFF; v_call: TRBV24-1; j_call: TRBJ2-1
cdr3_aa: CASKYGTGELFF; v_call: TRBV10-1; j_call: TRBJ2-2
cdr3_aa: CASSRGVPGELFF; v_call: TRBV28; j_call: TRBJ2-2
cdr3_aa: CASSSTPYDTEAFF; v_call: TRBV3-1; j_call: TRBJ1-1
cdr3_aa: CASTGRMNTEAFF; v_call: TRBV6-2/TRBV6-3; j_call: TRBJ1-1
cdr3_aa: CASSRRSSTDTQYF; v_call: TRBV3-1; j_call: TRBJ2-3
cdr3_aa: CASGVLGANVLTF; v_call: TRBV12-5; j_call: TRBJ2-6
cdr3_aa: CASSLAELRGILTDTQYF; v_call: TRBV5-4; j_call: TRBJ2-3
cdr3_aa: CASSPGQVEQYF; v_call: TRBV5-1; j_call: TRBJ2-7
cdr3_aa: CASSPDSLYTGELFF; v_call: TRBV2; j_call: TRBJ2-2
cdr3_aa: CASSRDRAMTEAFF; v_call: TRBV4-1; j_call: TRBJ1-1
cdr3_aa: CASSFAQGPGELFF; v_call: TRBV5-1; j_call: TRBJ2-2
cdr3_aa: CASSLWRGSSYEQYF; v_call: TRBV28; j_call: TRBJ2-7
cdr3_aa: CASSLERTGGSPLHF; v_call: TRBV5-5; j_call: TRBJ1-6
cdr3_aa: CASSELIHFSYEQYF; v_call: TRBV2; j_call: TRBJ2-7
cdr3_aa: CASSQHIMGGEQYF; v_call: TRBV4-3; j_call: TRBJ2-7
cdr3_aa: CAISEAPQDRENTEAFF; v_call: TRBV10-3; j_call: TRBJ1-1
cdr3_aa: CAISEWERETQYF; v_call: TRBV10-3; j_call: TRBJ2-5
cdr3_aa: CRSGNEQFF; v_call: TRBV20-1; j_call: TRBJ2-1
cdr3_aa: CASSQGHGLDQKLFF; v_call: TRBV4-1; j_call: TRBJ1-4
cdr3_aa: CSVEDPPGGGETQYF; v_call: TRBV29-1; j_call: TRBJ2-5
cdr3_aa: CSASPPLAGATDTQYF; v_call: TRBV20-1; j_call: TRBJ2-3